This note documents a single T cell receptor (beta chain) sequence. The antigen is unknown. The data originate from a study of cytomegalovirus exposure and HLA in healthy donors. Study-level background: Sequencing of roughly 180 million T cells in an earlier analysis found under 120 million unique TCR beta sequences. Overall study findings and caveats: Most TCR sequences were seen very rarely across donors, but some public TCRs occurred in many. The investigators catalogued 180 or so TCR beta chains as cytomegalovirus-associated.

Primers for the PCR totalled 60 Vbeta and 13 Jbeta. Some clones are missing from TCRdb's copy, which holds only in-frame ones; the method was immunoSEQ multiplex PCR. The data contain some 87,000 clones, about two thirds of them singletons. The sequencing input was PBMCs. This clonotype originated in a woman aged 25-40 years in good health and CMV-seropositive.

The CDR3 coding sequence is TGTGCCAGCACTGGGACAGGTCGGTATCAGCCCCAGCATTTT. Amino acid sequence: CASTGTGRYQPQHF. This rearrangement joins TRBV6-1 to TRBJ1-5; 8 bases line up with TRBD1. The CDR3 sequence is 14 residues long. Germline V gene sequence: CDR1 MNHNS, CDR2 SASEGT. The V gene end was trimmed by 7 bases and the J gene end by 5 bases; junction bases not matched to a gene: 7.